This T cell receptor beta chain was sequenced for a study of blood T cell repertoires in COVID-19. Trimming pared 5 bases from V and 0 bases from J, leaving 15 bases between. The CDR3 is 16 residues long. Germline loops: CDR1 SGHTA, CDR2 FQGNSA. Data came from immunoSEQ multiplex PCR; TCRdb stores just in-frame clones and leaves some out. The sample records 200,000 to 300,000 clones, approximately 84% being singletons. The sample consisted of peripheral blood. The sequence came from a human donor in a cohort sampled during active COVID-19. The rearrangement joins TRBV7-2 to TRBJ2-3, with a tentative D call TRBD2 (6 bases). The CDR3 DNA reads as TGTGCCAGCAGCAGGCGGGGCGTAGCTAGCACAGATACGCAGTATTTT. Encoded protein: CASSRRGVASTDTQYF.